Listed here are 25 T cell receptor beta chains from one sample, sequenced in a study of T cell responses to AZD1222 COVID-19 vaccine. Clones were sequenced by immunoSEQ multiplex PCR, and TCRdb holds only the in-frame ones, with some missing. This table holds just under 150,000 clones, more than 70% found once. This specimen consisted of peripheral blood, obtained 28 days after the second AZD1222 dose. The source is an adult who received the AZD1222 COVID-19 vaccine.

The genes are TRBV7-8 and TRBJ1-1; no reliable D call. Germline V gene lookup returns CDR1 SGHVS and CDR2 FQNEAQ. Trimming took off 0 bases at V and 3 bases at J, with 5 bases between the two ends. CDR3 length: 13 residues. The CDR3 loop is CASSLARYTEAFF. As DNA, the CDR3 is TGTGCCAGCAGCTTAGCCCGATACACTGAAGCTTTCTTT.

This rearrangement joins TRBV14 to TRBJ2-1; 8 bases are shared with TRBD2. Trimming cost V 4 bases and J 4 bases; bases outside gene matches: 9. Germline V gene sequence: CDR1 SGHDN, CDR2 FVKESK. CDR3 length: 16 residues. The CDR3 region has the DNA TGTGCCAGCAGCCTCGGGGGTAGCGGGACGTACAATGAGCAGTTCTTC. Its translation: CASSLGGSGTYNEQFF.

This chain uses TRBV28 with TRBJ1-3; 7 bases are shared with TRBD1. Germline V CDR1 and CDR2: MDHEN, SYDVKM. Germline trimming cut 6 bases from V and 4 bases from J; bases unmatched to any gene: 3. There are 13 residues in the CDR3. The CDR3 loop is CASRSGQGNTIYF. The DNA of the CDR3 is TGTGCCAGCAGATCGGGACAGGGAAACACCATATATTTT.

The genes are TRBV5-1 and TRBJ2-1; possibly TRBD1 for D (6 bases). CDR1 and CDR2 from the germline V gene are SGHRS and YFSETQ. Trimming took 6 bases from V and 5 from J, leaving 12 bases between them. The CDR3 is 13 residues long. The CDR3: CASNVDSHNEQFF. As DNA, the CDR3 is TGCGCCAGCAACGTGGACAGCCACAATGAGCAGTTCTTC.

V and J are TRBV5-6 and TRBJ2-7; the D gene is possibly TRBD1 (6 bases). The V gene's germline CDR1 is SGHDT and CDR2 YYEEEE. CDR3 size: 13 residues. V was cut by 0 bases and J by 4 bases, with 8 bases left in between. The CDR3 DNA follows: TGTGCCAGCAGCTTGGACAGGGCGTACGAGCAGTACTTC. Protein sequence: CASSLDRAYEQYF.

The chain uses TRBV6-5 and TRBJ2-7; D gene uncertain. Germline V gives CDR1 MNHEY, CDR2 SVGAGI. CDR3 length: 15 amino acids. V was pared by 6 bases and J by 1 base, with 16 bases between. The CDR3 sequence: CASSSPGLTSYEQYF. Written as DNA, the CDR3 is TGTGCCAGCAGCTCCCCTGGCCTGACGTCCTACGAGCAGTACTTC.

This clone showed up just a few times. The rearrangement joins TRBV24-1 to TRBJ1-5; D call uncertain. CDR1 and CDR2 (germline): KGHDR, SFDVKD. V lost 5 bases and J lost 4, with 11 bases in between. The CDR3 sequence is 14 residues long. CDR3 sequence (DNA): TGTGCCACCAGTGCTTTCCGAGTTAATCAGCCCCAGCATTTT. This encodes CATSAFRVNQPQHF.

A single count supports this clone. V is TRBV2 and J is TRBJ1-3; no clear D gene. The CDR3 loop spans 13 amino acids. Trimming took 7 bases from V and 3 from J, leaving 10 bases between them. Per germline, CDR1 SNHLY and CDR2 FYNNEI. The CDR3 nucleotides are TGTGCCAGCAACCTAGATTATGGAAACACCATATATTTT. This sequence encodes CASNLDYGNTIYF.

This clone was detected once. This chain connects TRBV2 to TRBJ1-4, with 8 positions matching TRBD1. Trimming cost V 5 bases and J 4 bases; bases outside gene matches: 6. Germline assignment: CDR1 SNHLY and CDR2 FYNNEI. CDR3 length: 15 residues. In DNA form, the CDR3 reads TGTGCCAGCAGTAAAACGACAGGGGTTAATGAAAAACTGTTTTTT. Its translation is CASSKTTGVNEKLFF.

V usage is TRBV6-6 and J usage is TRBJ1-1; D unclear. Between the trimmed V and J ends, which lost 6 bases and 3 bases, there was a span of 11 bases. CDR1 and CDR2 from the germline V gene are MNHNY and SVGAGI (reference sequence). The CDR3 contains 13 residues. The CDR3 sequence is CASRTGRYTEAFF. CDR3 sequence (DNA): TGTGCCAGCAGGACGGGTCGGTACACTGAAGCTTTCTTT.

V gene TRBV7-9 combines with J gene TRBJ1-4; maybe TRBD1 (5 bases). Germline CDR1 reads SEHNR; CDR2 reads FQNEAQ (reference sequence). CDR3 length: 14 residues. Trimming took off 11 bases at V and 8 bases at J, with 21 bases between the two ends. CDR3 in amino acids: CAGDRLGVGEKLFF. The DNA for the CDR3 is TGTGCCGGGGATCGGTTGGGGGTTGGCGAAAAACTGTTTTTT. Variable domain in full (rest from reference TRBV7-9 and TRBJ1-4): DTGVSQNPRHKITKRGQNVTFRCDPISEHNRLYWYRQTLGQGPEFLTYFQNEAQLEKSRLLSDRFSAERPKGSFSTLEIQRTEQGDSAMYLCAGDRLGVGEKLFFGSGTQLSVL.

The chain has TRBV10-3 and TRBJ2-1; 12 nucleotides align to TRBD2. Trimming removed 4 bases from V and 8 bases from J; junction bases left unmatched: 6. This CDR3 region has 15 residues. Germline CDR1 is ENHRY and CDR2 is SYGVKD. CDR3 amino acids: CAISAGLAGEDEQFF. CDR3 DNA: TGTGCCATCAGTGCGGGACTAGCGGGTGAGGATGAGCAGTTCTTC.

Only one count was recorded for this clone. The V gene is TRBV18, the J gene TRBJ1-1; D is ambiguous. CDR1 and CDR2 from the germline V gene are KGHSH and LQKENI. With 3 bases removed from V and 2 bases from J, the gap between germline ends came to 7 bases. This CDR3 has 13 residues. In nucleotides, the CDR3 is TGTGCCAGCTCACCTGGTACTAACACTGAAGCTTTCTTT. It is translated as CASSPGTNTEAFF.

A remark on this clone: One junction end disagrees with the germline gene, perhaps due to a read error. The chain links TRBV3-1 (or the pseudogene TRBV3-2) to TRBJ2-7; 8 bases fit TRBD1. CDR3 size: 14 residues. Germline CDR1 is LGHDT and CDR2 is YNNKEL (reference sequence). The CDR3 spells CARSERQGKGEQYF. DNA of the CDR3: TGTGCCCGCAGCGAACGACAGGGGAAGGGGGAGCAGTACTTC.

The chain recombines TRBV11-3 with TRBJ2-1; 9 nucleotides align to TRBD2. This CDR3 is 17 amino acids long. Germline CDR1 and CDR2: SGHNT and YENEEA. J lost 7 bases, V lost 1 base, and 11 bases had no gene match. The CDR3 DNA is TGTGCCAGCAGCTTAGGTATTAGCGGGAGTGGGGGGAATGAGCAGTTCTTC. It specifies CASSLGISGSGGNEQFF.

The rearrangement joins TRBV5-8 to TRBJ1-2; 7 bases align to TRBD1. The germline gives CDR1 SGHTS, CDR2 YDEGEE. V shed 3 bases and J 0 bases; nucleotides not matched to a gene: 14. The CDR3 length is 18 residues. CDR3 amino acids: CASSSRSGQISTNYGYTF. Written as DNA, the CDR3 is TGTGCCAGCAGCTCGAGGTCGGGACAGATCAGTACTAACTATGGCTACACCTTC.

The CDR3 DNA reads as TGTGCCAGCAGTTACAGGGGGGCGAGGGACATTCAGTACTTC. It codes for CASSYRGARDIQYF. The chain employs TRBV6-5 and TRBJ2-4; the D call may be TRBD1 or TRBD2 (6 bases each). V was pared by 2 bases and J by 8 bases, with 13 bases between. This CDR3 has 14 residues. Germline V gene data show CDR1 as MNHEY and CDR2 as SVGAGI.

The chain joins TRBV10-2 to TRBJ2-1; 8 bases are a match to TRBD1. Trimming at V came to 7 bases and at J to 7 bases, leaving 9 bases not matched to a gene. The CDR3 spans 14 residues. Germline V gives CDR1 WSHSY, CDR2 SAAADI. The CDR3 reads CASIDRGGFNEQFF. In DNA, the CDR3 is TGCGCCAGCATTGACAGGGGAGGTTTTAATGAGCAGTTCTTC.

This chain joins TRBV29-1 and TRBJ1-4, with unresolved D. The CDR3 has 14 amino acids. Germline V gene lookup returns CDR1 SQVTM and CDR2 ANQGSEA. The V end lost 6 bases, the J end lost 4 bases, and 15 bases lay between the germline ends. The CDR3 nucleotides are TGCAGCGTATTTGCCCCGGGAGATAATGAAAAACTGTTTTTT. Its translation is CSVFAPGDNEKLFF. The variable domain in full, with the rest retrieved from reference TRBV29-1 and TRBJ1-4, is SAVISQKPSRDICQRGTSLTIQCQVDSQVTMMFWYRQQPGQSLTLIATANQGSEATYESGFVIDKFPISRPNLTFSTLTVSNMSPEDSSIYLCSVFAPGDNEKLFFGSGTQLSVL.

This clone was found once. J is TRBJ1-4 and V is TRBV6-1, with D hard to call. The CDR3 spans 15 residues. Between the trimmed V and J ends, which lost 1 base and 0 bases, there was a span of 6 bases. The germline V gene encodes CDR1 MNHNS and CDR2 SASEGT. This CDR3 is CASSEGQATNEKLFF. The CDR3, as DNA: TGTGCCAGCAGTGAAGGTCAGGCAACTAATGAAAAACTGTTTTTT.

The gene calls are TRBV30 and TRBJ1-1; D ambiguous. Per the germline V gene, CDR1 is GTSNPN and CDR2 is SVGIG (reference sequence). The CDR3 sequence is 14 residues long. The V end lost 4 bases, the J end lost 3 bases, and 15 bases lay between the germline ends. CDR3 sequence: CAWMSRVRDTEAFF. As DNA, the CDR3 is TGTGCCTGGATGAGTAGGGTAAGGGACACTGAAGCTTTCTTT. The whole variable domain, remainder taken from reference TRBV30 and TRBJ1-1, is SQTIHQWPATLVQPVGSPLSLECTVEGTSNPNLYWYRQAAGRGLQLLFYSVGIGQISSEVPQNLSASRPQDRQFILSSKKLLLSDSGFYLCAWMSRVRDTEAFFGQGTRLTVV.

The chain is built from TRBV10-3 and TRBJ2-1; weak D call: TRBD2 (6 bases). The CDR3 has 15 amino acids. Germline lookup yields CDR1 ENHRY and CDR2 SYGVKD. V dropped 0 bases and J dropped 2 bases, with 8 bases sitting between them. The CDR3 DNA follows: TGTGCCATCAGTGAGTCGGGAGGAACCTACAATGAGCAGTTCTTC. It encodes CAISESGGTYNEQFF.

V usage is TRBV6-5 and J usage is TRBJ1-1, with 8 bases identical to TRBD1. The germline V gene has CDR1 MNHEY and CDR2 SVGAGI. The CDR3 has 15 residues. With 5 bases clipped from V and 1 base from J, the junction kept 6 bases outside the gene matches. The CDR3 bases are TGTGCCAGCAGTCTGACAGGGGTAGAGAACACTGAAGCTTTCTTT. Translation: CASSLTGVENTEAFF.

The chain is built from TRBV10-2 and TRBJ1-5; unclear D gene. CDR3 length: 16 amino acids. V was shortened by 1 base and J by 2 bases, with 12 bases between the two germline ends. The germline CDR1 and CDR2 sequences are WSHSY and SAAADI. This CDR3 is CASSEYRPAGNQPQHF. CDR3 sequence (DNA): TGCGCCAGCAGTGAGTATAGGCCGGCCGGCAATCAGCCCCAGCATTTT.

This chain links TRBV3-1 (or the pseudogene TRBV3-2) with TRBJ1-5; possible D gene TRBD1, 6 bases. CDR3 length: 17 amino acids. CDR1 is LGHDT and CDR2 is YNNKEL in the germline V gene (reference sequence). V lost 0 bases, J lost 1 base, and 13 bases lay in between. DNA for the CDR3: TGTGCCAGCAGCCAAGATTGGGGGGGCCTGAGCAATCAGCCCCAGCATTTT. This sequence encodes CASSQDWGGLSNQPQHF.